A selection of T cell receptor beta chains follows, all from one sample in a study of T cell repertoires in ileal Crohn's disease. Sequenced by immunoSEQ multiplex PCR; TCRdb stores in-frame clones only, minus some. The top ten hold 7.6% of the sample, which has about 3,600 clones, roughly four fifths seen once. The sample comprised ileal tissue. The source of these receptors is an adult with Crohn's disease. Each CDR3 is given without its conserved first and last residue. Fields, in order: CDR3 protein, V gene, D gene. A D gene is named only where the DNA matches it firmly.

cdr3_aa: ASRQGRGYT; v_call: TRBV6-5; d_call: .
cdr3_aa: ASTWLLAGGPETQY; v_call: TRBV6-4; d_call: TRBD2
cdr3_aa: ASSTWTSGGSYNEQF; v_call: TRBV11-1; d_call: TRBD2
cdr3_aa: ASGTQREGPKVNEQF; v_call: TRBV27; d_call: TRBD2
cdr3_aa: ASRYRDGYEQY; v_call: TRBV7-9; d_call: .
cdr3_aa: ASSTGLEQF; v_call: TRBV11-2; d_call: .
cdr3_aa: ASSQTNSGSSPLH; v_call: TRBV4-3; d_call: .
cdr3_aa: ASSLQQGSYEQY; v_call: TRBV7-2; d_call: .
cdr3_aa: ASRESGGPTGELF; v_call: TRBV9; d_call: TRBD2
cdr3_aa: ASSFGSPDRGGEAF; v_call: TRBV5-4; d_call: TRBD1
cdr3_aa: ASSLGGQSNYGYT; v_call: TRBV5-4; d_call: .
cdr3_aa: ASSLNRDPNSPLH; v_call: TRBV7-8; d_call: .
cdr3_aa: ASSLGRTRSGNTIY; v_call: TRBV5-6; d_call: .
cdr3_aa: ASRGGVEKLF; v_call: TRBV2; d_call: .
cdr3_aa: ASSPTQGAVAF; v_call: TRBV11-2; d_call: TRBD1
cdr3_aa: ASSESRGQGFGGYT; v_call: TRBV10-1; d_call: TRBD1
cdr3_aa: SGRQANTEAF; v_call: TRBV29-1; d_call: .
cdr3_aa: ASRRQQTSTDTQY; v_call: TRBV5-4; d_call: .
cdr3_aa: ASSLDWDRGGNEQF; v_call: TRBV5-8; d_call: TRBD1
cdr3_aa: SSAGVLGTQY; v_call: TRBV11-2; d_call: TRBD2
cdr3_aa: ASSGRLAGSYNEQF; v_call: TRBV19; d_call: TRBD2
cdr3_aa: ASSGDPNYGYA; v_call: TRBV9; d_call: .
cdr3_aa: VSIKVTDDTEAF; v_call: TRBV6-5; d_call: .
cdr3_aa: ASSFREVYNEQF; v_call: TRBV27; d_call: .